This record covers a single T cell receptor (beta chain). The V end was cut by 6 bases, the J end by 0 bases, with 9 bases between. CDR1 and CDR2 (germline): WSHSY, SAAADI. This CDR3 contains 14 residues. The sample belongs to a study of shared clonotypes between healthy human individuals. TCRdb's copy holds only in-frame clones and misses some; the assay was immunoSEQ multiplex PCR. The sample carries 2,100,000 or so clones, approximately 95% recorded once. The specimen was naive CD4+ T cells sorted from blood. Subset meaning: CD45RA+ positively selected. This receptor was obtained from a man younger than 30 in good health. The chain uses TRBV10-2 and TRBJ1-3, with a possible D match to TRBD1 (6 bases). The CDR3 spells CASREGGSGNTIYF. For the CDR3, the DNA is TGCGCCAGCAGGGAAGGGGGCTCTGGAAACACCATATATTTT.